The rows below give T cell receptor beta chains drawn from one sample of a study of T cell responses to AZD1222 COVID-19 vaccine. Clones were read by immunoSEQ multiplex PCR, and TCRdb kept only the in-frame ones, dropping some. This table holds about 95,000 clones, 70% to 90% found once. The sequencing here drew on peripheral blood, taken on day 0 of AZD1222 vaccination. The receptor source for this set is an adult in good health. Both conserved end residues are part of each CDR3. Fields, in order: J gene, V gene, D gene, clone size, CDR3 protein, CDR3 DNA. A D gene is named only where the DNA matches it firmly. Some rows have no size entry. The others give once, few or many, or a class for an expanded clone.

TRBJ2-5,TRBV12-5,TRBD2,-,CASGLMRGGQETQYF,TGTGCTAGTGGTTTGATGCGGGGGGGCCAAGAGACCCAGTACTTC
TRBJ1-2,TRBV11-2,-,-,CASSLLTDHGYTF,TGTGCCAGCAGCTTATTAACCGACCATGGCTACACCTTC
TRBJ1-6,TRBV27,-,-,CASSLDGNSPLHF,TGTGCCAGCAGTTTAGACGGCAATTCACCCCTCCACTTT
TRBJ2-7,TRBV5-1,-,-,CASSWAGADEQYF,TGCGCCAGCAGCTGGGCAGGGGCCGACGAGCAGTACTTC
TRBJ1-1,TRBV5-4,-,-,CASSLAGAGREAFF,TGTGCCAGCAGCTTGGCCGGGGCGGGGCGCGAAGCTTTCTTT
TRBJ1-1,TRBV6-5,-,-,CASSYADRAFF,TGTGCCAGCAGTTACGCCGACAGAGCTTTCTTT
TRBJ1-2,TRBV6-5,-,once,CASRVPGADYGYTF,TGTGCCAGCAGGGTTCCAGGGGCCGACTATGGCTACACCTTC
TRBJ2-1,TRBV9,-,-,CASSVDSRGEQFF,TGTGCCAGCAGCGTAGATAGCCGTGGTGAGCAGTTCTTC
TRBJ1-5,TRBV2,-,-,CASSGTGNQPQHF,TGTGCCAGCAGTGGGACAGGCAATCAGCCCCAGCATTTT
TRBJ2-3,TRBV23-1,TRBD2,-,CASSQSRRLADEDTQYF,TGCGCCAGCAGTCAATCGAGACGGCTAGCGGACGAGGATACGCAGTATTTT
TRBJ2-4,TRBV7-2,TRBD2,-,CASSGTSGGAGNIQYF,TGTGCCAGCAGCGGGACTAGCGGGGGGGCCGGAAACATTCAGTACTTC
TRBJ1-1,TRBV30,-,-,CAWSIQGRTEAFF,TGTGCCTGGAGTATTCAGGGCCGGACTGAAGCTTTCTTT
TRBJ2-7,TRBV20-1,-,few,CSARVTYEQYF,TGCAGTGCTAGAGTAACCTACGAGCAGTACTTC
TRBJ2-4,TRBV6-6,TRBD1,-,CASGHGDSFFKNIQYF,TGTGCCAGCGGTCATGGGGACAGCTTTTTCAAAAACATTCAGTACTTC
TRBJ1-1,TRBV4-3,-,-,CASSPTGIGENTEAFF,TGCGCCAGCAGCCCTACAGGGATCGGCGAAAACACTGAAGCTTTCTTT
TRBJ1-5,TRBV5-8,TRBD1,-,CASNPPGTGGFQPQHF,TGTGCCAGCAACCCGCCCGGGACAGGGGGGTTCCAGCCCCAGCATTTT
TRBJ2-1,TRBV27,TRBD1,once,CASTQGTAFYEQFF,TGTGCCAGCACTCAGGGGACAGCATTCTATGAGCAGTTCTTC
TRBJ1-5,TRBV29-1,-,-,CSVVDKGGNQPQHF,TGCAGCGTTGTGGACAAGGGGGGCAATCAGCCCCAGCATTTT
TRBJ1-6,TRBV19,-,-,CASSIVQWSPYSPLHF,TGTGCCAGTAGTATCGTGCAGTGGAGCCCCTATTCACCCCTCCACTTT
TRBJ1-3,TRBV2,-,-,CASSEQGHGNTIYF,TGTGCCAGCAGTGAACAGGGCCATGGCAACACCATATATTTT
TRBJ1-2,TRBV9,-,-,CASTSPGKDGYTF,TGTGCCAGCACTTCCCCTGGGAAAGATGGCTACACCTTC
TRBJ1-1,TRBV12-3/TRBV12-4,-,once,CASSRLGNTEAFF,TGTGCCAGCAGTCGCTTGGGTAACACTGAAGCTTTCTTT
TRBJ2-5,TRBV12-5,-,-,CASGSTWSGPETQYF,TGTGCTAGTGGCTCCACTTGGAGCGGGCCAGAGACCCAGTACTTC
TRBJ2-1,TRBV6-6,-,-,CASTSDSYNEQFF,TGTGCCAGCACCTCCGACTCCTACAATGAGCAGTTCTTC
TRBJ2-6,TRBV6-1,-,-,CASSKGSRARGVTSGANVLTF,TGTGCCAGCAGTAAAGGCTCCCGGGCCAGGGGTGTGACCTCTGGGGCCAACGTCCTGACTTTC
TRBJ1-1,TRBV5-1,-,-,CASSLEIRSEHFF,TGCGCCAGCAGCCTAGAGATCCGCTCTGAGCATTTCTTT
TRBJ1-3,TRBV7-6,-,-,CASRELPGGATGNTIYF,TGTGCCAGCAGAGAGCTTCCGGGGGGCGCGACTGGAAACACCATATATTTT
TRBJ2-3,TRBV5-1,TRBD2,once,CASSPGLGNTQYF,TGCGCCAGCAGCCCGGGACTAGGCAATACGCAGTATTTT
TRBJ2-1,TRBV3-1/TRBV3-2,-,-,CASGSYGNNEQFF,TGTGCCAGCGGTTCGTATGGGAACAATGAGCAGTTCTTC
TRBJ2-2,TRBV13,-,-,CASSLAYQIVTGELFF,TGTGCCAGCAGCTTAGCCTACCAGATCGTCACCGGGGAGCTGTTTTTT
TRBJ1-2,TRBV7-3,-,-,CASSPGAGANYGYTF,TGTGCCAGCAGTCCGGGGGCTGGGGCTAACTATGGCTACACCTTC
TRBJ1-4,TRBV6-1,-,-,CASSAAGSGRASVNEKLFF,TGTGCCAGCAGTGCTGCAGGGTCGGGGAGGGCCTCGGTTAATGAAAAACTGTTTTTT
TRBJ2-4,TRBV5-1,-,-,CASPKNIQYF,TGCGCCAGCCCCAAAAACATTCAGTACTTC
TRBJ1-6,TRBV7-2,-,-,CASSSGQQNSPLHF,TGTGCCAGCAGCTCTGGACAGCAGAATTCACCCCTCCACTTT
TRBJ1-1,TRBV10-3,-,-,CATQPVRDTEAFF,TGTGCCACCCAGCCCGTTAGGGACACTGAAGCTTTCTTT
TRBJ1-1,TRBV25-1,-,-,CASSEYFTQGPNTEAFF,TGTGCCAGCAGTGAATATTTTACCCAGGGGCCGAACACTGAAGCTTTCTTT
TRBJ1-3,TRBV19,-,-,CASSIMLGQLSGNTIYF,TGTGCCAGTAGTATTATGCTGGGGCAGCTCTCTGGAAACACCATATATTTT
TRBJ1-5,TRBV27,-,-,CALVPNQPQHF,TGTGCGCTAGTCCCTAATCAGCCCCAGCATTTT
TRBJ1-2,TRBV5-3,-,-,CARSLVTGDCFYGYTF,TGTGCCAGAAGCTTGGTGACAGGTGACTGCTTCTATGGCTACACCTTC
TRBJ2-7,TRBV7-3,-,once,CASSPEGVDPYEQYF,TGTGCCAGCAGCCCCGAGGGGGTCGACCCCTACGAGCAGTACTTC
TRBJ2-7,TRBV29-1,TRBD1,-,CSVAGDRVYEQYF,TGCAGCGTTGCTGGGGACAGGGTCTACGAGCAGTACTTC
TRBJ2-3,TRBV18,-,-,CASSPPGTRSTDTQYF,TGTGCCAGCTCACCACCCGGGACACGGAGCACAGATACGCAGTATTTT
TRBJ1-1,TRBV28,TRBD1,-,CASSPGRGQSMNTEAFF,TGTGCCAGCAGTCCCGGAAGGGGACAGTCTATGAACACTGAAGCTTTCTTT
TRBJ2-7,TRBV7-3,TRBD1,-,CASSPTGGAGEQYF,TGTGCCAGCAGCCCGACAGGGGGGGCGGGAGAGCAGTACTTC
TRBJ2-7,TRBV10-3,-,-,CAIRPGGLDEQYF,TGTGCCATCAGGCCTGGGGGATTGGACGAGCAGTACTTC
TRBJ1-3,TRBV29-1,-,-,CSVEDPKRSDGNTIYF,TGCAGCGTTGAAGACCCCAAACGGTCGGATGGAAACACCATATATTTT
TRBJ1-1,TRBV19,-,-,CASSIVWSTEAFF,TGTGCCAGTAGTATCGTTTGGAGCACTGAAGCTTTCTTT
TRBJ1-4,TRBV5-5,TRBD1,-,CASSYRGENEKLFF,TGTGCCAGCAGTTACAGGGGAGAGAATGAAAAACTGTTTTTT
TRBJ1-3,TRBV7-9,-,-,CASSPPTSALSGNTIYF,TGTGCCAGCAGCCCTCCTACTAGCGCCCTCTCTGGAAACACCATATATTTT
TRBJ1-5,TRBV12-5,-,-,CASGLVGFSNQPQHF,TGTGCTAGTGGTTTGGTAGGGTTCAGCAATCAGCCCCAGCATTTT
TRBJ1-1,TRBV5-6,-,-,CASSLGRIAEAFF,TGTGCCAGCAGCTTGGGTAGGATTGCTGAAGCTTTCTTT
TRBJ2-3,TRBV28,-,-,CASYPRRGLDTQYF,TGTGCCAGCTACCCCCGGAGGGGATTGGATACGCAGTATTTT
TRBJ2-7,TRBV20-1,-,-,CSASLSATYEQYF,TGCAGTGCTAGTCTATCGGCCACCTACGAGCAGTACTTC